This entry lists 11 T cell receptor beta chains sequenced from one sample in a study of T-cell memory formation after mild COVID-19 (dated by TCRdb to the early 2020s). Receptors were amplified or captured by 5' RACE. TCRdb shows the sequencer as Illumina NovaSeq 6000. TCRdb ran its own pipeline on the public reads, namely fastp trimming at Q25 and MiXCR clone calling, and kept in-frame beta chains. Each entry merges the rows of one CDR3 protein and shows their most common DNA and genes. The sample table shows roughly 560,000 distinct CDR3 sequences, and roughly 20% are seen once. Jointly, the top ten make up 9.5% to 15% of the sample. The sequenced sample consisted of PBMCs or a T cell subset sorted from them (not recorded which). These receptors were collected from an adult woman who had mild COVID-19 (a few samples of this study predate the infection). The sample titles of this study are shuffled in the database, so cell type and time point are left out; the donor was told from shared clones.

This sequence joins TRBV2 and TRBJ2-2; weak D call: TRBD2 (5 bases). The CDR3 sequence is 13 residues long. CDR1 and CDR2 (germline): SNHLY, FYNNEI. Trimming removed 6 bases at V and 9 bases at J, with 14 bases between. This CDR3 is CASRPTGSRELFF. The CDR3 DNA is TGTGCCAGCAGACCGACGGGGTCGCGGGAGCTGTTTTTT.

The gene calls are TRBV20-1 and TRBJ2-7; D may match TRBD1 or TRBD2 (5 bases each). V gave up 1 base and J gave up 2 bases, with 12 bases separating them. Germline assignment: CDR1 DFQATT and CDR2 SNEGSKA (reference sequence). This CDR3 contains 14 residues. CDR3: CSARVTRDAYEQYF. The CDR3, as DNA: TGCAGTGCTAGAGTCACAAGGGACGCCTACGAGCAGTACTTC.

The V and J genes are TRBV6-5 and TRBJ2-2, with TRBD2 matching over 13 bases. This CDR3 spans 17 amino acids. Germline CDR1 and CDR2: MNHEY and SVGAGI. The V gene end was trimmed by 2 bases and the J gene end by 4 bases; junction bases not matched to a gene: 4. The CDR3: CASSYQWTSGSTGELFF. Here the CDR3 DNA reads TGTGCCAGCAGTTACCAATGGACTAGCGGGAGCACCGGGGAGCTGTTTTTT.

The table lists this clonotype with a few counts. The rearrangement joins TRBV7-9 to TRBJ2-5, with 7 positions matching TRBD1. Germline lookup yields CDR1 SEHNR and CDR2 FQNEAQ (reference sequence). V lost 5 bases to trimming and J lost 2 bases; unmatched junction nucleotides: 8. This CDR3 has 15 residues. The CDR3, as DNA: TGTGCCAGCAGCCAGATAGGGACAGAGCAAGAGACCCAGTACTTC. Amino acid sequence: CASSQIGTEQETQYF. Full variable domain (remainder filled in from reference TRBV7-9 and TRBJ2-5): DTGVSQNPRHKITKRGQNVTFRCDPISEHNRLYWYRQTLGQGPEFLTYFQNEAQLEKSRLLSDRFSAERPKGSFSTLEIQRTEQGDSAMYLCASSQIGTEQETQYFGPGTRLLVL.

In its sample, this clonotype was seen a few times. The DNA for the CDR3 is TGTGCCAGCAGCCGAACCGGCGCATACACAGATACGCAGTATTTT. Encoded protein: CASSRTGAYTDTQYF. The chain has TRBV7-2 and TRBJ2-3; D is ambiguous. The CDR3 runs 15 residues. Per the germline V gene, CDR1 is SGHTA and CDR2 is FQGNSA. The ends were cut back, 5 bases at V and 2 bases at J, with 14 bases in the middle.

The V call is TRBV29-1, the J call TRBJ2-3; TRBD2 agrees at 7 bases. Germline lookup yields CDR1 SQVTM and CDR2 ANQGSEA. J lost 0 bases, V lost 4 bases, and 4 bases had no gene match. The CDR3 extends over 14 amino acids. CDR3 residues: CSVGKRGSTDTQYF. The CDR3 DNA reads as TGCAGCGTTGGGAAGCGGGGAAGCACAGATACGCAGTATTTT.

This clonotype was counted between two and nine times. In DNA form, the CDR3 reads TGTGCCAGCAGTGTCGGGCTCCTTAGCGGGAGAAACAATGAGCAGTTCTTC. Residues: CASSVGLLSGRNNEQFF. The V call is TRBV6-1, the J call TRBJ2-1; 9 nucleotides line up with TRBD2. The CDR3 runs to 17 residues. Germline V gene lookup returns CDR1 MNHNS and CDR2 SASEGT. The junction had 12 bases not matched to a gene; V was cut back by 4 bases and J by 5 bases.

The table lists this clonotype with many counts. The chain is built from TRBV25-1 and TRBJ2-5; perhaps D is TRBD1 or TRBD2 (5 bases each). The CDR3 runs 14 residues. Germline V gene data show CDR1 as MGHDK and CDR2 as SYGVNS. The V end was cut by 4 bases, the J end by 5 bases, with 14 bases between. CDR3 amino acids: CASSVFGTSETQYF. The CDR3 region has the DNA TGTGCCAGCAGTGTCTTCGGGACCTCGGAGACCCAGTACTTC.

The chain couples TRBV14 to TRBJ2-3; a possible D gene is TRBD2 (6 bases). CDR3 length equals 16 residues. The V gene's germline CDR1 is SGHDN and CDR2 FVKESK. Trimming stripped 0 bases from V and 1 base from J, with 11 bases between. In DNA, the CDR3 is TGTGCCAGCAGCCAAGATGGACTACTGGGCACAGATACGCAGTATTTT. Translated, it gives CASSQDGLLGTDTQYF.

This clonotype was detected only a few times. The DNA for the CDR3 is TGTGCCAGCAGCTTATACAAATCGAACACCGGGGAGCTGTTTTTT. It translates to CASSLYKSNTGELFF. The rearrangement joins TRBV7-3 to TRBJ2-2; D remains unclear. Germline V gene data show CDR1 as SGHTA and CDR2 as FQGTGA. The CDR3 is made up of 15 amino acids. V dropped 2 bases and J dropped 0 bases, with 7 bases sitting between them. The whole variable domain, remainder taken from reference TRBV7-3 and TRBJ2-2, is GAGVSQTPSNKVTEKGKYVELRCDPISGHTALYWYRQSLGQGPEFLIYFQGTGAADDSGLPNDRFFAVRPEGSVSTLKIQRTERGDSAVYLCASSLYKSNTGELFFGEGSRLTVL.

V usage is TRBV5-1 and J usage is TRBJ1-5, with TRBD1 as a possible D gene (5 bases). Per germline, CDR1 SGHRS and CDR2 YFSETQ. Trimming cost V 4 bases and J 1 base, with 9 bases left between them. There are 14 residues in the CDR3. CDR3 coding DNA: TGCGCCAGCAGCGAAGGGGTAAGCAATCAGCCCCAGCATTTT. Protein sequence: CASSEGVSNQPQHF.